Shown below are 15 T cell receptor beta chains from a single sample sequenced in a study of cytomegalovirus exposure and HLA in healthy donors. With 60 Vbeta and 13 Jbeta primers, the PCR was carried out. Produced via immunoSEQ multiplex PCR; TCRdb's table is partial and in-frame only. Of approximately 80,000 clones in the sample, roughly 70% were seen once. The sample comprised PBMCs. These receptor sequences come from a man aged 30 to 45 in good health and CMV-seropositive.

The chain couples TRBV7-6 to TRBJ1-1; no firm D call. The CDR3 has 12 amino acids. In germline, CDR1 is SGHVS, CDR2 FNYEAQ. V lost 2 bases and J lost 4, with 5 bases in between. This CDR3 is CASSLSGTEAFF. The CDR3 coding sequence is TGTGCCAGCAGCTTATCAGGCACTGAAGCTTTCTTT.

The rearrangement uses TRBV6-5 and TRBJ2-7; 7 nucleotides agree with TRBD1. This CDR3 region has 16 residues. Trimming cost V 0 bases and J 0 bases; bases outside gene matches: 5. CDR1 MNHEY and CDR2 SVGAGI come from the germline V gene. CDR3 in amino acids: CASSYSHRGSSYEQYF. In nucleotides, the CDR3 is TGTGCCAGCAGTTACTCTCACAGGGGTAGCTCCTACGAGCAGTACTTC.

The chain has TRBV5-8 and TRBJ2-2; the D gene is possibly TRBD2 (6 bases). Trimming shortened V by 3 bases and J by 3 bases, and 21 bases separated the two germline ends. Germline V gives CDR1 SGHTS, CDR2 YDEGEE. The CDR3 sequence is 18 residues long. The DNA for the CDR3 is TGTGCCAGCAGCTCCCCGGGAGTTTTAGGCTCCGACACCGGGGAGCTGTTTTTT. Its translation is CASSSPGVLGSDTGELFF.

The chain employs TRBV19 and TRBJ2-5; a possible D gene is TRBD1 (5 bases). This CDR3 spans 14 amino acids. Between the trimmed V and J ends, which lost 5 bases and 5 bases, there was a span of 15 bases. Germline V gene lookup returns CDR1 LNHDA and CDR2 SQIVND (reference sequence). DNA of the CDR3: TGTGCCAGTAGTCACCCCGTAGGGGCGGAGACCCAGTACTTC. Translating gives CASSHPVGAETQYF.

The rearrangement uses TRBV29-1 and TRBJ2-1, with 7 bases fitting TRBD2. CDR3 length: 17 residues. The germline V gene has CDR1 SQVTM and CDR2 ANQGSEA. Trimming removed 7 bases from V and 4 bases from J; junction bases left unmatched: 19. The CDR3 reads CSAVGPGGLTWYNEQFF. The CDR3 region has the DNA TGCAGCGCCGTCGGCCCGGGGGGATTAACTTGGTACAATGAGCAGTTCTTC.

This clone was seen a few times. This chain connects TRBV6-5 to TRBJ1-2, with 7 bases that match TRBD1. V trimming: 6 bases; J trimming: 3 bases; junction bases outside the gene matches: 4. CDR1 and CDR2 from the germline V gene are MNHEY and SVGAGI. The CDR3 runs to 13 residues. The CDR3 here is CASRPDRDYGYTF. Here the CDR3 DNA reads TGTGCCAGCAGACCCGACAGGGACTATGGCTACACCTTC.

V gene TRBV9 combines with J gene TRBJ1-1; the D gene is possibly TRBD1 (5 bases). This CDR3 is built from 15 residues. The V gene lost 3 bases and the J gene lost 3 bases, with 15 bases spanning the gap. Germline assignment: CDR1 SGDLS and CDR2 YYNGEE. The CDR3 loop is CASSGRDAADTEAFF. The CDR3, as DNA: TGTGCCAGCAGCGGGCGGGACGCCGCCGACACTGAAGCTTTCTTT.

This clone has just a few counts. The chain recombines TRBV2 with TRBJ1-2, with a weak D call TRBD1 (5 bases). Trimming stripped 3 bases from V and 4 bases from J, with 6 bases between. This CDR3 is built from 12 residues. Germline V gives CDR1 SNHLY, CDR2 FYNNEI. CDR3 DNA sequence: TGTGCCAGCAGTGAGGGGGGCTATGGCTACACCTTC. Translation: CASSEGGYGYTF.

The chain couples TRBV9 to TRBJ2-5; 9 positions match TRBD2. The CDR3 consists of 15 residues. Germline V gives CDR1 SGDLS, CDR2 YYNGEE. Trimming took 0 bases from V and 3 from J; bases not matched to a gene: 3. CDR3 DNA: TGTGCCAGCAGCGTAGGAGCGGGGGGTGAAGAGACCCAGTACTTC. It specifies CASSVGAGGEETQYF.

The rearrangement joins TRBV9 to TRBJ1-1, with 9 bases fitting TRBD1. CDR1 SGDLS and CDR2 YYNGEE come from the germline V gene. V lost 3 bases and J lost 10; bases outside the gene matches: 10. The CDR3 length is 14 residues. This CDR3 reads CASSGYRGHMGAFF. In nucleotides, the CDR3 is TGTGCCAGCAGCGGATACAGGGGGCACATGGGAGCTTTCTTT.

This sequence joins TRBV15 and TRBJ1-2; no firm D call. V was cut by 1 base and J by 4 bases, with 13 bases left in between. The CDR3 runs to 15 residues. From germline, CDR1 is LNHNV and CDR2 YYDKDF (reference sequence). The CDR3 DNA reads TGTGCCACCAGCAGAGTTTCCTCGGGGATCTATGGCTACACCTTC. This codes for CATSRVSSGIYGYTF.

CDR3 nucleotide sequence: TGCGCCAGCAGCTTGAGCGGCTACAACACTGAAGCTTTCTTT. Translating gives CASSLSGYNTEAFF. The genes are TRBV5-1 and TRBJ1-1; D unresolved. This CDR3 has 14 amino acids. V was clipped by 1 base and J by 2 bases, with 9 bases between them. Germline assignment: CDR1 SGHRS and CDR2 YFSETQ. Full variable domain (rest looked up from reference TRBV5-1 and TRBJ1-1): KAGVTQTPRYLIKTRGQQVTLSCSPISGHRSVSWYQQTPGQGLQFLFEYFSETQRNKGNFPGRFSGRQFSNSRSEMNVSTLELGDSALYLCASSLSGYNTEAFFGQGTRLTVV.

CDR3: CASSLYQGIPQHF. The DNA for the CDR3 is TGTGCCAGCAGTTTATATCAGGGGATACCCCAGCATTTT. The chain couples TRBV27 to TRBJ1-5; D is perhaps TRBD1 (6 bases). In germline, CDR1 is MNHEY, CDR2 SMNVEV (reference sequence). The CDR3 extends over 13 amino acids. V dropped 1 base and J dropped 10 bases, with 11 bases sitting between them.

V gene TRBV6-1 combines with J gene TRBJ1-2, with unresolved D. CDR3 length: 14 amino acids. V shed 3 bases and J shed 5 bases, with 13 bases lying between them. The germline CDR1 and CDR2 sequences are MNHNS and SASEGT. CDR3 coding DNA: TGTGCCAGCAGTGAGGAGGCAGTAGGATATGGCTACACCTTC. It encodes CASSEEAVGYGYTF.

This chain links TRBV7-3 with TRBJ2-7, with no clear D. The CDR3 spans 13 residues. The V end lost 5 bases, the J end lost 7 bases, and 15 bases lay between the germline ends. CDR1 is SGHTA and CDR2 is FQGTGA in the germline V gene. The chain's CDR3 is CASSPPGRREQYF. The DNA of the CDR3 is TGTGCCAGCAGCCCCCCGGGTCGACGGGAGCAGTACTTC.